This T cell receptor (beta chain) was captured by sequencing in a study of T cells in Graves' hyperthyroidism and ophthalmopathy. Graves' hyperthyroidism showing no ophthalmopathy progression within 18 months was considered stable. Hyperthyroidism was newly diagnosed in patients aged 18 to 65 (duration under 2 months). The source of the PBMCs was 10 ml of fresh peripheral blood. TCR beta CDR3 region amplification was performed from RNA transcripts. HTBI primers drove first-round RT-PCR of the TCR CDR3. TCRdb used MiXCR to reprocess the multiplex PCR reads, holding one entry per CDR3 protein. This repertoire shows about 560,000 distinct CDR3 sequences, around 13% found once; its top ten account for more than 11%. This clonotype was seen ten or more times. What it binds is unknown. V shed 4 bases and J shed 0 bases, with 15 bases lying between them. The CDR3 runs 15 residues. Looked up from germline, CDR1 is DFQATT and CDR2 is SNEGSKA (reference sequence).

Study-wide results and caveats: Among thyroid clonotypes expanded above 0.001, most also appeared in blood.

The gene calls are TRBV20-1 and TRBJ2-5; D is unclear. Sequences were obtained from blood. The receptor comes from a woman aged 40-49 years with Graves' hyperthyroidism. The CDR3, as DNA: TGCAGTGCTAACGGTCGCCTTTCGTACCAAGAGACCCAGTACTTC. Protein product: CSANGRLSYQETQYF.